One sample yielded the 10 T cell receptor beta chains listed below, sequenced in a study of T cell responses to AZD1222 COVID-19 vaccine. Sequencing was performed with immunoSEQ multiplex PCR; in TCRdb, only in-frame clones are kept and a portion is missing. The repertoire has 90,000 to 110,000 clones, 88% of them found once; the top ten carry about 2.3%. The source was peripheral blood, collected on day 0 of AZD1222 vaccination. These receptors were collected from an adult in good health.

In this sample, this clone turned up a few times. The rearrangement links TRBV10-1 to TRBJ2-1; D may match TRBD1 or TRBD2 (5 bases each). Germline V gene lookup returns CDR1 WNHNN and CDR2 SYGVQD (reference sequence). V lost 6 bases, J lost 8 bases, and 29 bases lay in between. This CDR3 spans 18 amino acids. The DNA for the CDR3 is TGCGCCAGCAGCACTAGTTTCGGCTTACGGTCCCCCAGGGATGAGCAGTTCTTC. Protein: CASSTSFGLRSPRDEQFF.

The CDR3 DNA reads as TGTGCCAGCAGTCCTTGGGGAGATGAAAAACTGTTTTTT. Its translation is CASSPWGDEKLFF. The rearrangement uses TRBV12-3 or TRBV12-4 and TRBJ1-4; D call uncertain. The CDR3 contains 13 residues. Trimming cost V 5 bases and J 6 bases, with 10 bases left between them.

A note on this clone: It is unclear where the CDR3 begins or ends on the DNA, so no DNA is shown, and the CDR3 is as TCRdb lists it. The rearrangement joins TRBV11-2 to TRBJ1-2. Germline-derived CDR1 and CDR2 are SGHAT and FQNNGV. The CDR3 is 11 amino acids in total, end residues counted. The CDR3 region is CASSWGGGSTF.

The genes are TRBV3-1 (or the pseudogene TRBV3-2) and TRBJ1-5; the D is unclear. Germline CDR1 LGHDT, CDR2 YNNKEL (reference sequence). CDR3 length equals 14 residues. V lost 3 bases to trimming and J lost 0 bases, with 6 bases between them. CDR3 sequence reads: CASSQGVSNQPQHF. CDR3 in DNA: TGTGCCAGCAGCCAGGGTGTTAGCAATCAGCCCCAGCATTTT.

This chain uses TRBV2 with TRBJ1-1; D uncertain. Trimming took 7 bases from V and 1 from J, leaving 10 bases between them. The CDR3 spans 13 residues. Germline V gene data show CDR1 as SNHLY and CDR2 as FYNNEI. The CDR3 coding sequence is TGTGCCAGCATAACCTCGAAGAACACTGAAGCTTTCTTT. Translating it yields CASITSKNTEAFF.

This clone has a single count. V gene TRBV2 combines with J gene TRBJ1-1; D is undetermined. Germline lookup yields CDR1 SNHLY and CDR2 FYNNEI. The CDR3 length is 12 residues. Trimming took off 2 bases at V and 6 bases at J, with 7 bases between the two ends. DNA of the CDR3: TGTGCCAGCAGTGAATTCCCCTCTGAAGCTTTCTTT. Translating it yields CASSEFPSEAFF.

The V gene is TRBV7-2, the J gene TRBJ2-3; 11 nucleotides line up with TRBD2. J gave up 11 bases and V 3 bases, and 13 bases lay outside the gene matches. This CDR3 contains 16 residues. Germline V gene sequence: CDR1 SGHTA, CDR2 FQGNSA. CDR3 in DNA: TGTGCCAGCAGCTTCGAGTCTAGCGGGGGGAGACCGGGGCAGTATTTT. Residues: CASSFESSGGRPGQYF.

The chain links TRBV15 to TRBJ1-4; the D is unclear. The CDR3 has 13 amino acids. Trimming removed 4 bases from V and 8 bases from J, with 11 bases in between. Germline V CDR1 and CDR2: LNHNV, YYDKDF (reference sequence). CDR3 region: CATSTASPEKLFF. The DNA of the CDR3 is TGTGCCACCAGCACGGCTTCTCCCGAAAAACTGTTTTTT.

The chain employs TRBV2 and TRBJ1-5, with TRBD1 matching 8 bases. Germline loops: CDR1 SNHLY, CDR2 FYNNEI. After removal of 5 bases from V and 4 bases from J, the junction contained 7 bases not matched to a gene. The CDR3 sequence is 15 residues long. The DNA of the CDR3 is TGTGCCAGCAGTACCGGGACAGGACCAAATCAGCCCCAGCATTTT. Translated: CASSTGTGPNQPQHF.

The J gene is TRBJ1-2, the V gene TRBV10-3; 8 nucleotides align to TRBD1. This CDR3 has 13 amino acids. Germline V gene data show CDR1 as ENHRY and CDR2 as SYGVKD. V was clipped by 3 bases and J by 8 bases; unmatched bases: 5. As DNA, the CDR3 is TGTGCCATCAGTGAAGACAGGGGCGGGGGCTACACCTTC. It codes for CAISEDRGGGYTF.